The entry that follows covers one T cell receptor beta chain sequence. Trimming at V came to 10 bases and at J to 3 bases, leaving 13 bases not matched to a gene. Germline CDR1 and CDR2: ENHRY and SYGVKD. The CDR3 consists of 15 residues. Method: immunoSEQ multiplex PCR; TCRdb's copy keeps in-frame clones and lacks some. The sample lists fewer than 300,000 clones, 90% occurring once. The sample comes from a study of blood T cell repertoires in COVID-19. The sequence came from a woman aged 25 to 39 who had recovered from COVID-19. Sequenced: PBMCs or T cells enriched from blood (not recorded which). The chain recombines TRBV10-3 with TRBJ2-5, with 8 bases aligning to TRBD2. The CDR3 spells CATSLAGKGEETQYF. CDR3 DNA sequence: TGTGCCACCAGCTTAGCGGGAAAGGGGGAAGAGACCCAGTACTTC.